The following is a TCR beta chain sequence with its context. Antigen unknown. An approximately 120-subject validation cohort, separate from the approximately 720-subject first cohort, supplied the donors. Sequencing used immunoSEQ multiplex PCR; TCRdb keeps in-frame clones, though not all of them. The sample yields 160,000 or so clones, almost 85% seen once. Per the germline V gene, CDR1 is MNHEY and CDR2 is SMNVEV (reference sequence). CDR3 size: 14 residues. Trimming cost V 5 bases and J 6 bases; bases outside gene matches: 8. The record originates from a study of cytomegalovirus exposure and HLA in healthy donors. Looking at the study overall: A subsequent analysis reported that the 95 to 150 validation repertoires were produced on the same platform that had also been used for the roughly 670 first-cohort repertoires. Study results and caveats: That first-cohort TCR clusters tended to co-occur in the approximately 110 validation repertoires was found in a later analysis. Published work reported that the classifier diagnosed cytomegalovirus status with high specificity and sensitivity.

Sequencing input: PBMCs. The rearrangement links TRBV27 to TRBJ2-7; 9 positions match TRBD1. The origin of this receptor is a man younger than 45 in good health and CMV-seropositive. The CDR3 sequence is CASSHSGTGTEQYF. In DNA, the CDR3 is TGTGCCAGCAGTCACTCCGGGACAGGGACCGAGCAGTACTTC.